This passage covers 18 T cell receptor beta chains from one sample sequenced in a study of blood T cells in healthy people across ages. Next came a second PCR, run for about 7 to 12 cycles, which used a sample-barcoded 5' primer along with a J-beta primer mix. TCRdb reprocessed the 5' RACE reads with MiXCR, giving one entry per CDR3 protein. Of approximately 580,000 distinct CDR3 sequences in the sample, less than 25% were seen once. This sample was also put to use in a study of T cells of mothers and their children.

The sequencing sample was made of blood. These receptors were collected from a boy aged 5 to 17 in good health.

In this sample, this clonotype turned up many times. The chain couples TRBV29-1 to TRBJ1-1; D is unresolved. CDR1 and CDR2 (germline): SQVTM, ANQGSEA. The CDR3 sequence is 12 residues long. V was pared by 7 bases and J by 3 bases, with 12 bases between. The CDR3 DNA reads TGCAGCGCCTTAATCAGGTACACTGAAGCTTTCTTT. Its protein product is CSALIRYTEAFF.

The CDR3 is CSAPEGGTNTGELFF. The CDR3 coding sequence is TGCAGTGCTCCGGAGGGGGGGACGAACACCGGGGAGCTGTTTTTT. The rearrangement uses TRBV20-1 and TRBJ2-2; the D gene is possibly TRBD2 (7 bases). The CDR3 contains 15 residues. Germline V gives CDR1 DFQATT, CDR2 SNEGSKA (reference sequence). Deletions cut 5 bases from V and 0 bases from J, with 13 bases between.

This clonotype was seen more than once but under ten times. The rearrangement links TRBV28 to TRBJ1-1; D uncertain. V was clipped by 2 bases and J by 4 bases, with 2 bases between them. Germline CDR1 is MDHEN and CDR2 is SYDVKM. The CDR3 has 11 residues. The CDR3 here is CASSLITEAFF. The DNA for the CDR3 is TGTGCCAGCAGTTTAATCACTGAAGCTTTCTTT.

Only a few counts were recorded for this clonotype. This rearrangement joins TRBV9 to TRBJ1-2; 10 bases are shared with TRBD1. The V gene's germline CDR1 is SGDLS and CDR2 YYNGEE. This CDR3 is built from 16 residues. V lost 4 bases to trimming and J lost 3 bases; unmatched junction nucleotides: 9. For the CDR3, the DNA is TGTGCCAGCAGCCGTTCCGGGACAGGGGCTTACTATGGCTACACCTTC. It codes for CASSRSGTGAYYGYTF.

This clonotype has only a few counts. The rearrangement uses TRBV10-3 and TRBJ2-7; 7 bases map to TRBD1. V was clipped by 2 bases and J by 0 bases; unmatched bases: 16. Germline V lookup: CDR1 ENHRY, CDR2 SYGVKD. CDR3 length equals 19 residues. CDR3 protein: CAISEILREGQPLSYEQYF. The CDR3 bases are TGTGCCATCAGTGAGATTTTGCGTGAGGGACAGCCACTCTCCTACGAGCAGTACTTC.

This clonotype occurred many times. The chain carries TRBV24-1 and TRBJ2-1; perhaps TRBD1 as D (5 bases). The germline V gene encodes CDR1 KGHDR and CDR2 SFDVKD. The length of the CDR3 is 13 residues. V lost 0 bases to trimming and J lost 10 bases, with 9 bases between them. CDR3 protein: CATSDLYRQEQFF. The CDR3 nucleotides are TGTGCCACCAGTGATTTGTACCGACAGGAGCAGTTCTTC.

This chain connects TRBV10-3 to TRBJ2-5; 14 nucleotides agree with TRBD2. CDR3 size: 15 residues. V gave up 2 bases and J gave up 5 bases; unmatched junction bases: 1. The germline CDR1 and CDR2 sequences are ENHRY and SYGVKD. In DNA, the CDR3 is TGTGCCATCAGTGAGGGACTAGCGGGAGGTGAGACCCAGTACTTC. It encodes CAISEGLAGGETQYF.

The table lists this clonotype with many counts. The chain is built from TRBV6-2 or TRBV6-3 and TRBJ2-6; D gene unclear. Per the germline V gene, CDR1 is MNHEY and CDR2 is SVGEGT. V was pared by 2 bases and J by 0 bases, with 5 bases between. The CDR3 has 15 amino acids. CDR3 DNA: TGTGCCAGCAGTTACCGGCACTCTGGGGCCAACGTCCTGACTTTC. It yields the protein CASSYRHSGANVLTF.

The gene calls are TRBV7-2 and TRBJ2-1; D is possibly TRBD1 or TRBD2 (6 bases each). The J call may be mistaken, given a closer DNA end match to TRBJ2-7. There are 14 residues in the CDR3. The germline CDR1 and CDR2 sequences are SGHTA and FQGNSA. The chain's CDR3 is CASSPRGADYEQYF. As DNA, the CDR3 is TGTGCCAGCAGCCCGAGGGGGGCGGACTACGAGCAGTACTTC.

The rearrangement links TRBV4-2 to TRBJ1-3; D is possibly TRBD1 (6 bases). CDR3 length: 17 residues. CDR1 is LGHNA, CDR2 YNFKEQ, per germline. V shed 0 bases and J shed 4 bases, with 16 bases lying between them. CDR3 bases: TGTGCCAGCAGCCAAGAGCAGGGGTTAGCTAAGGGAAACACCATATATTTT. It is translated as CASSQEQGLAKGNTIYF.

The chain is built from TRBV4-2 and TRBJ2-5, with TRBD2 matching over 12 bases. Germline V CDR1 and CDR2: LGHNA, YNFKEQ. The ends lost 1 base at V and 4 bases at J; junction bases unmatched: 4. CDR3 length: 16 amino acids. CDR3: CASSQGEGLAGETQYF. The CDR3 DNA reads TGTGCCAGCAGCCAAGGAGAGGGACTAGCGGGAGAGACCCAGTACTTC.

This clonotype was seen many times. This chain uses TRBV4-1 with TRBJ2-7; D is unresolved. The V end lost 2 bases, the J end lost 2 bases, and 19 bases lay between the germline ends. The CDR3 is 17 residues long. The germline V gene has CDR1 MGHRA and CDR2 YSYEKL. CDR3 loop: CASSQPGGPTSPYEQYF. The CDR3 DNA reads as TGCGCCAGCAGCCAACCTGGTGGGCCTACGAGCCCCTACGAGCAGTACTTC.

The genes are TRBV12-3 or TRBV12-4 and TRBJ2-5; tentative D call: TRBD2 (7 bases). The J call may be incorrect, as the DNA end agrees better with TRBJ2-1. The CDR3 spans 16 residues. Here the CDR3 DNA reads TGTGCCAGCAGTACCATATGGCGGCGGGGGCCCAATGAGCAGTTCTTC. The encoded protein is CASSTIWRRGPNEQFF.

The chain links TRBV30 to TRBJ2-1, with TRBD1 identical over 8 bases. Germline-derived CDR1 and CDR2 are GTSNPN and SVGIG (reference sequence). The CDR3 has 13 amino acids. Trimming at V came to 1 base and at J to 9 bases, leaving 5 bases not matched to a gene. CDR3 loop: CAWSEQGAGEQFF. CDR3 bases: TGTGCCTGGAGTGAGCAGGGGGCTGGTGAGCAGTTCTTC.

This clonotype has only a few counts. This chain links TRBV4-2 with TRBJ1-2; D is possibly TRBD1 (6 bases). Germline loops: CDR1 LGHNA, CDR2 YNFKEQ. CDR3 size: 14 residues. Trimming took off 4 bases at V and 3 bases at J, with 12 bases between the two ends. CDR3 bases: TGTGCCAGCAGCCTACAGGGCACGGACTATGGCTACACCTTC. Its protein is CASSLQGTDYGYTF.

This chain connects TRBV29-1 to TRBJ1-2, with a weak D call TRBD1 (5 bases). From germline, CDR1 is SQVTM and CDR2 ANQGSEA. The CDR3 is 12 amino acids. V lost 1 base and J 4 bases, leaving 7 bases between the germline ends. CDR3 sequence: CSVEGTPYGYTF. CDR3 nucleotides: TGCAGCGTTGAAGGGACACCCTATGGCTACACCTTC. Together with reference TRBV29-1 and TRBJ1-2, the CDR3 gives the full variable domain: SAVISQKPSRDICQRGTSLTIQCQVDSQVTMMFWYRQQPGQSLTLIATANQGSEATYESGFVIDKFPISRPNLTFSTLTVSNMSPEDSSIYLCSVEGTPYGYTFGSGTRLTVV.

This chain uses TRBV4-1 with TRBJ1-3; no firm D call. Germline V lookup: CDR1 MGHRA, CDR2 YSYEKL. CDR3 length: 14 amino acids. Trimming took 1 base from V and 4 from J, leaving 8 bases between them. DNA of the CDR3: TGCGCCAGCAGCCAAGGGCCGCGAGGAAACACCATATATTTT. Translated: CASSQGPRGNTIYF.

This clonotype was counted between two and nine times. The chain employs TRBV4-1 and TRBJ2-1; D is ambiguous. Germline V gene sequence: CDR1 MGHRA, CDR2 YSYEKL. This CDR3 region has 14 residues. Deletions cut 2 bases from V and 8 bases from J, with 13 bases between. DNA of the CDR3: TGCGCCAGCAGCCAAAGGTTACCCACCGATGAGCAGTTCTTC. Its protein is CASSQRLPTDEQFF.